One and the same sample provided the 17 T cell receptor beta chains below, sequenced in a study of blood T cell repertoires in COVID-19. Only in-frame clones appear in the TCRdb table, and some are missing; sequencing was by immunoSEQ multiplex PCR. The data contain about 130,000 clones, roughly four fifths of them singletons. The sequencing sample was made of peripheral blood. The receptors were gathered from an elderly man with COVID-19, enrolled during active disease.

CDR3 in DNA: TGTGCCGGGGGGGACAATGAGCAGTTCTTC. It encodes CAGGDNEQFF. The chain uses TRBV6-6 and TRBJ2-1; the match to TRBD2 covers 7 bases. This CDR3 comprises 10 residues. Germline V CDR1 and CDR2: MNHNY, SVGAGI (reference sequence). V was clipped by 11 bases and J by 5 bases; unmatched bases: 0.

The chain recombines TRBV30 with TRBJ2-3; D gene unclear. Trimming took 0 bases from V and 4 from J, leaving 5 bases between them. In germline, CDR1 is GTSNPN, CDR2 SVGIG (reference sequence). CDR3 length equals 12 residues. The CDR3 region is CAWSVLSDTQYF. As DNA, the CDR3 is TGTGCCTGGAGTGTACTTTCAGATACGCAGTATTTT.

The CDR3 reads CASSLLSEAAGELFF. The CDR3, as DNA: TGTGCCAGCAGCTTGTTGTCCGAAGCGGCCGGGGAGCTGTTTTTT. The chain employs TRBV5-5 and TRBJ2-2; TRBD2 might be the D (5 bases). The V gene lost 1 base and the J gene lost 6 bases, with 13 bases spanning the gap. CDR3 length: 15 residues. Germline lookup yields CDR1 SGHKS and CDR2 YYEKEE (reference sequence).

This chain links TRBV5-1 with TRBJ2-3; 9 bases are a match to TRBD2. CDR1 is SGHRS and CDR2 is YFSETQ in the germline V gene. Trimming took 0 bases from V and 4 from J; bases not matched to a gene: 9. This CDR3 comprises 17 residues. This CDR3 reads CASSLEASGDVADTQYF. CDR3 nucleotide sequence: TGCGCCAGCAGCTTGGAGGCTAGCGGGGATGTGGCAGATACGCAGTATTTT.

This chain's CDR3 is CASSLVGDRDKLFF. Written as DNA, the CDR3 is TGTGCCAGCAGCTTAGTTGGAGACCGAGATAAACTGTTTTTT. The rearrangement links TRBV11-2 to TRBJ1-4, with D uncertain. The germline V and J ends were trimmed by 1 base and 11 bases, with 14 bases remaining between them. Germline V gene sequence: CDR1 SGHAT, CDR2 FQNNGV. The CDR3 totals 14 residues. Full variable domain (missing parts from reference TRBV11-2 and TRBJ1-4): EAGVAQSPRYKIIEKRQSVAFWCNPISGHATLYWYQQILGQGPKLLIQFQNNGVVDDSQLPKDRFSAERLKGVDSTLKIQPAKLEDSAVYLCASSLVGDRDKLFFGSGTQLSVL.

This chain links TRBV28 with TRBJ2-7, with D perhaps TRBD1 (6 bases). V lost 5 bases, J lost 4 bases, and 15 bases lay in between. This CDR3 contains 14 residues. Per the germline V gene, CDR1 is MDHEN and CDR2 is SYDVKM. As DNA, the CDR3 is TGTGCCAGCAGTGCCGCCGGGACAAGTTACGAGCAGTACTTC. Protein sequence: CASSAAGTSYEQYF. Supplemented by reference TRBV28 and TRBJ2-7, the full variable domain reads DVKVTQSSRYLVKRTGEKVFLECVQDMDHENMFWYRQDPGLGLRLIYFSYDVKMKEKGDIPEGYSVSREKKERFSLILESASTNQTSMYLCASSAAGTSYEQYFGPGTRLTVT.

This clone was recorded a few times. V usage is TRBV4-2 and J usage is TRBJ2-1; tentative D call: TRBD2 (6 bases). In germline, CDR1 is LGHNA, CDR2 YNFKEQ. Deletions cut 0 bases from V and 1 base from J, with 10 bases between. CDR3 size: 16 residues. CDR3 amino acids: CASSQELRDSYNEQFF. The CDR3 coding sequence is TGTGCCAGCAGCCAAGAGTTGCGGGATTCCTACAATGAGCAGTTCTTC.

This chain uses TRBV14 with TRBJ2-1; weak D call: TRBD2 (5 bases). Trimming removed 0 bases at V and 3 bases at J, with 6 bases between. In germline, CDR1 is SGHDN, CDR2 FVKESK. The CDR3 covers 14 residues. The CDR3 loop is CASSQEGDYNEQFF. The DNA for the CDR3 is TGTGCCAGCAGCCAAGAGGGAGACTACAATGAGCAGTTCTTC.

V is TRBV28 and J is TRBJ2-1; 10 nucleotides align to TRBD2. From germline, CDR1 is MDHEN and CDR2 SYDVKM. With V trimmed by 10 bases and J by 4 bases, 10 bases remained unmatched. The CDR3 loop spans 15 amino acids. The CDR3 spells CAIATGTSVYNEQFF. In nucleotides, the CDR3 is TGTGCCATCGCCACCGGGACTAGCGTATACAATGAGCAGTTCTTC.

The CDR3 sequence: CASSNGASGRDSYEQYF. The CDR3 DNA is TGTGCCAGCAGCAATGGGGCTAGCGGGAGGGACTCCTACGAGCAGTACTTC. The chain uses TRBV13 and TRBJ2-7; 12 bases are a match to TRBD2. This CDR3 has 17 amino acids. The junction had 8 bases not matched to a gene; V was cut back by 5 bases and J by 0 bases. Germline loops: CDR1 PRHDT, CDR2 FYEKMQ (reference sequence). Drawing the rest from reference TRBV13 and TRBJ2-7, the complete variable domain is AAGVIQSPRHLIKEKRETATLKCYPIPRHDTVYWYQQGPGQDPQFLISFYEKMQSDKGSIPDRFSAQQFSDYHSELNMSSLELGDSALYFCASSNGASGRDSYEQYFGPGTRLTVT.

The chain recombines TRBV24-1 with TRBJ2-5; TRBD1 agrees at 8 bases. The CDR3 loop spans 15 amino acids. V gave up 3 bases and J gave up 1 base; unmatched junction bases: 3. CDR1 and CDR2 (germline): KGHDR, SFDVKD. Here the CDR3 DNA reads TGTGCCACCAGTGATCCCACAGGGGGCCAAGAGACCCAGTACTTC. This encodes CATSDPTGGQETQYF.

The chain carries TRBV4-3 and TRBJ2-1, with 7 bases aligning to TRBD2. Trimming cost V 0 bases and J 8 bases; bases outside gene matches: 10. The CDR3 runs to 16 residues. Germline assignment: CDR1 LGHNA and CDR2 YSLEER. The CDR3 protein is CASSQEGTTLGDEQFF. The CDR3 DNA is TGCGCCAGCAGCCAAGAAGGGACTACCCTTGGGGATGAGCAGTTCTTC.

V usage is TRBV5-4 and J usage is TRBJ2-7; 11 positions match TRBD2. Per the germline V gene, CDR1 is SGHNT and CDR2 is YYREEE (reference sequence). Trimming cost V 4 bases and J 4 bases; bases outside gene matches: 7. CDR3 length equals 15 residues. Here the CDR3 reads CASSLTSGRHYEQYF. DNA of the CDR3: TGTGCCAGCAGCCTAACTAGCGGGAGACATTACGAGCAGTACTTC.

CDR3 DNA sequence: TGTGCCAGCAGCAAAACAGGCCCAAATGAGCAGTTCTTC. This encodes CASSKTGPNEQFF. V usage is TRBV21-1 and J usage is TRBJ2-1; the table's D call TRBD1 went unverified against the DNA. TRBV21-1 is reported as a pseudogene. The CDR3 spans 13 residues.

The chain joins TRBV7-9 to TRBJ2-1; 8 bases align to TRBD1. Germline CDR1 SEHNR, CDR2 FQNEAQ (reference sequence). With V trimmed by 2 bases and J by 16 bases, 7 bases remained unmatched. The CDR3 spans 12 residues. The CDR3 DNA reads as TGTGCCAGCAGCTTATCGGGGACAGGTTTATTCTTC. It specifies CASSLSGTGLFF.

The rearrangement links TRBV5-4 to TRBJ2-3, with 13 bases fitting TRBD2. CDR3 length: 15 amino acids. V dropped 3 bases and J dropped 3; count of bases not matched to a gene: 1. CDR1 and CDR2 from the germline V gene are SGHNT and YYREEE (reference sequence). The DNA of the CDR3 is TGTGCCAGCAGCTGGGGACTAGCGGGAACAGATACGCAGTATTTT. This sequence encodes CASSWGLAGTDTQYF.

The gene calls are TRBV6-5 and TRBJ1-2, with 7 bases matching TRBD1. Trimming at V came to 6 bases and at J to 5 bases, leaving 6 bases not matched to a gene. CDR1 and CDR2 (germline): MNHEY, SVGAGI. This CDR3 is 13 amino acids long. Here the CDR3 DNA reads TGTGCCAGCAGCTTTGCAGGGGGTTATGGCTACACCTTC. This sequence encodes CASSFAGGYGYTF.